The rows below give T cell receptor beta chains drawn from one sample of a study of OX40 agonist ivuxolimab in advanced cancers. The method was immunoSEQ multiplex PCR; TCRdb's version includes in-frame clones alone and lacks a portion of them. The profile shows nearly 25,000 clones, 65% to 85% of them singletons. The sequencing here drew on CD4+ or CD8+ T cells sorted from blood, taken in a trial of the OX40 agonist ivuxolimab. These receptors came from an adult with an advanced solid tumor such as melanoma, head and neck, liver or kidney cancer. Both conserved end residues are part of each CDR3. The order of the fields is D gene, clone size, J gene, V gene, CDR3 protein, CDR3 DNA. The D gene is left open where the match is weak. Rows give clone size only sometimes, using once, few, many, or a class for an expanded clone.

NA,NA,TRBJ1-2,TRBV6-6,CASSRGSYGYTF,TGTGCCAGCAGTAGGGGATCCTATGGCTACACCTTC
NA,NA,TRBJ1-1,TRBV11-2,CASSLDGQTEAFF,TGTGCCAGCAGCTTAGATGGACAGACTGAAGCTTTCTTT
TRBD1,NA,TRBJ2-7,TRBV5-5,CASSWTGGVGSYEQYF,TGTGCCAGCAGCTGGACAGGGGGCGTTGGCTCCTACGAGCAGTACTTC
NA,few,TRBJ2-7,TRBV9,CASSLGAYGEQYF,TGTGCCAGCAGCTTGGGGGCGTACGGCGAGCAGTACTTC
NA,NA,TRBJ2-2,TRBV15,CATSSQLGDMYTGELFF,TGTGCCACCAGCTCCCAACTCGGGGACATGTACACCGGGGAGCTGTTTTTT
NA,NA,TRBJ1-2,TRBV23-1,CASEDSIPANYGYTF,TGCGCCAGCGAAGACAGCATTCCAGCTAACTATGGCTACACCTTC
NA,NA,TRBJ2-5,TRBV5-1,CASSPRVKQETQYF,TGCGCCAGCAGCCCCAGGGTAAAACAAGAGACCCAGTACTTC
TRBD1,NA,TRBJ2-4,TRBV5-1,CASSVYGDSKNIQYF,TGCGCCAGCAGCGTATACGGGGACAGCAAAAACATTCAGTACTTC
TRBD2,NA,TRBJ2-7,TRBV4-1,CASSQEGLADYEQYF,TGCGCCAGCAGCCAAGAAGGACTAGCCGACTACGAGCAGTACTTC
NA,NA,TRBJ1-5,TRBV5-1,CASCLDSPGNQPQHF,TGCGCCAGCTGTCTCGACAGTCCGGGCAATCAGCCCCAGCATTTT
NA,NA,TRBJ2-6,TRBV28,CASRASHSGANVLTF,TGTGCCAGCAGGGCCTCGCACTCTGGGGCCAACGTCCTGACTTTC
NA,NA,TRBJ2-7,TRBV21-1,CASMGWYEQYF,TGTGCCAGCATGGGTTGGTACGAGCAGTACTTC
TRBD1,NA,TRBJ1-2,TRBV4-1,CASSQVGTGVYSGYTF,TGCGCCAGCAGCCAAGTAGGGACAGGGGTATACAGTGGCTACACCTTC
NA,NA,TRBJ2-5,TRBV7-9,CASSLAVGKLQETQYF,TGTGCCAGCAGCTTAGCCGTAGGAAAGCTACAAGAGACCCAGTACTTC
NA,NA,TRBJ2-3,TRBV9,CASSVEAILGTQYF,TGTGCCAGCAGCGTAGAGGCGATTCTTGGTACGCAGTATTTT
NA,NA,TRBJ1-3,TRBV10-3,CAISESTRGGNTIYF,TGTGCCATCAGTGAGTCGACAAGGGGTGGAAACACCATATATTTT
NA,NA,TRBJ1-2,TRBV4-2,CASSLTGQNYGYTF,TGTGCCAGCAGCTTAACGGGGCAGAACTATGGCTACACCTTC
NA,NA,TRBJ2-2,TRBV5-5,CASSLRTENTGELFF,TGTGCCAGCAGCCTTAGGACTGAGAACACCGGGGAGCTGTTTTTT
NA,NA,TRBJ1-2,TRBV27,CASSLKGGSYDGYTF,TGTGCCAGCAGTTTAAAAGGCGGATCTTATGATGGCTACACCTTC
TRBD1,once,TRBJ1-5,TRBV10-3,CAIGTGKGNQPQHF,TGTGCCATCGGGACAGGGAAAGGGAATCAGCCCCAGCATTTT
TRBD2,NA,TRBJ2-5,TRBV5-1,CASSRTSGGAGETQYF,TGCGCCAGCAGCCGGACTAGCGGGGGGGCCGGGGAGACCCAGTACTTC
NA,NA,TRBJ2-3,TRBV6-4,CASSDGRGGNTDTQYF,TGTGCCAGCAGTGACGGTAGGGGCGGAAACACAGATACGCAGTATTTT
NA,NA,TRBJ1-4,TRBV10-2,CASMPFLNEKLFF,TGCGCCAGTATGCCTTTTCTTAATGAAAAACTGTTTTTT
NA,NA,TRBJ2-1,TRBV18,CASSTLTNNEQFF,TGTGCCAGCTCAACTCTCACAAACAATGAGCAGTTCTTC
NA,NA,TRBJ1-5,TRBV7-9,CASSLDGQKNQPQHF,TGTGCCAGCAGCTTAGATGGACAGAAGAATCAGCCCCAGCATTTT
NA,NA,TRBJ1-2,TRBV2,CASSLREAYGYTF,TGTGCCAGCAGCCTCCGGGAGGCCTATGGCTACACCTTC
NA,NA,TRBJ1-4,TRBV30,CAWAGWGEKLFF,TGTGCCTGGGCAGGGTGGGGTGAAAAACTGTTTTTT
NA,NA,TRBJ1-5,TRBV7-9,CASSLGPTPGGNQPQHF,TGTGCCAGCAGCCTGGGACCCACCCCGGGAGGCAATCAGCCCCAGCATTTT
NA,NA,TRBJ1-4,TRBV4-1,CASSQVGGVEKLFF,TGCGCCAGCAGCCAGGTCGGGGGGGTTGAAAAACTGTTTTTT
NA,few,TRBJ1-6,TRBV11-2,CASSLAATSYNSPLHF,TGTGCCAGCAGCTTAGCGGCCACCTCCTATAATTCACCCCTCCACTTT
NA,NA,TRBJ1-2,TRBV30,CAWSVRGGGTNYGYTF,TGTGCCTGGAGTGTACGAGGTGGGGGGACGAACTATGGCTACACCTTC
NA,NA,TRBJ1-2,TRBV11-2,CASSSHRGRHYGYTF,TGTGCCAGCAGCTCCCACCGGGGGAGGCACTATGGCTACACCTTC
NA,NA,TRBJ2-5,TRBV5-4,CASSPGLWETQYF,TGTGCCAGCAGCCCGGGACTTTGGGAGACCCAGTACTTC
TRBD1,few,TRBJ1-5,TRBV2,CASSPTPYTTGNSNQPQHF,TGTGCCAGCAGTCCCACCCCCTACACGACAGGGAATAGCAATCAGCCCCAGCATTTT
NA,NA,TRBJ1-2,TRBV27,CASSLTAINGYTF,TGTGCCAGCAGTTTAACCGCAATTAATGGCTACACCTTC
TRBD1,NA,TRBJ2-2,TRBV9,CASSADRGVTGELFF,TGTGCCAGCAGCGCGGACAGGGGAGTGACCGGGGAGCTGTTTTTT
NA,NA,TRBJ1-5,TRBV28,CASRGPSNQPQHF,TGTGCCAGCAGAGGACCTTCGAATCAGCCCCAGCATTTT
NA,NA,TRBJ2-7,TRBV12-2,CASRLAVSLSCHEQYF,TGTGCAAGTCGCTTAGCGGTCAGTCTCTCGTGCCACGAGCAGTACTTC
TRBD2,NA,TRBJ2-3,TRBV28,CASRILAGGPDTQYF,TGTGCCAGCAGAATACTAGCGGGGGGGCCGGATACGCAGTATTTT
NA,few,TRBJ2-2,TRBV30,CAWSEIQSGELFF,TGTGCCTGGAGTGAAATTCAGTCCGGGGAGCTGTTTTTT
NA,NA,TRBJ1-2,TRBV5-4,CASSPGGAMGQLIYGYTF,TGTGCCAGCAGCCCCGGTGGGGCTATGGGACAACTCATCTATGGCTACACCTTC
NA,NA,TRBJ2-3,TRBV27,CASSFLASTDTQYF,TGTGCCAGCAGTTTTCTAGCGTCCACAGATACGCAGTATTTT
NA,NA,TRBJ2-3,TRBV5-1,CASSKTGRKDTDTQYF,TGCGCCAGCAGTAAGACAGGGAGGAAGGACACAGATACGCAGTATTTT
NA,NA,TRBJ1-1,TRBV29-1,CSAKGRIDTEAFF,TGCAGCGCAAAGGGCAGGATAGACACTGAAGCTTTCTTT
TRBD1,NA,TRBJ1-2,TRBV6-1,CASSEGQYYGYTF,TGTGCCAGCAGTGAGGGACAGTACTATGGCTACACCTTC
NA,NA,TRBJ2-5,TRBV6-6,CASSEGRRWWETQYF,TGTGCCAGCAGCGAAGGGCGGCGGTGGTGGGAGACCCAGTACTTC
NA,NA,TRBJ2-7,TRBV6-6,CASSYLGGVHYEQYF,TGTGCCAGCAGTTACTTAGGCGGGGTACACTACGAGCAGTACTTC
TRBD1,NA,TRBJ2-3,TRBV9,CASSVDRGPADTQYF,TGTGCCAGCAGCGTCGACAGGGGGCCGGCCGATACGCAGTATTTT
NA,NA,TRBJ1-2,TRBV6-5,CASSDMGGGYTF,TGTGCCAGCAGTGACATGGGGGGCGGCTACACCTTC
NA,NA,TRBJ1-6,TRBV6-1,CASSVRPISSSYNSPLHF,TGTGCCAGCAGTGTACGCCCTATTTCAAGCTCCTATAATTCACCCCTCCACTTT
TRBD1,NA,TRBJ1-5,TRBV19,CASSVDRGQPQHF,TGTGCCAGTAGTGTCGACAGGGGTCAGCCCCAGCATTTT
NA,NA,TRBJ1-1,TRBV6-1,CASSNRGPNTEAFF,TGTGCCAGCAGTAATCGGGGCCCAAACACTGAAGCTTTCTTT
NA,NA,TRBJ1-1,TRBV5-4,CASSPTVGTEAFF,TGTGCCAGCAGCCCGACCGTGGGCACTGAAGCTTTCTTT
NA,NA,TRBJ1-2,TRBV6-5,CASSYRPGGPGGYTF,TGTGCCAGCAGTTACCGCCCAGGAGGACCTGGTGGCTACACCTTC